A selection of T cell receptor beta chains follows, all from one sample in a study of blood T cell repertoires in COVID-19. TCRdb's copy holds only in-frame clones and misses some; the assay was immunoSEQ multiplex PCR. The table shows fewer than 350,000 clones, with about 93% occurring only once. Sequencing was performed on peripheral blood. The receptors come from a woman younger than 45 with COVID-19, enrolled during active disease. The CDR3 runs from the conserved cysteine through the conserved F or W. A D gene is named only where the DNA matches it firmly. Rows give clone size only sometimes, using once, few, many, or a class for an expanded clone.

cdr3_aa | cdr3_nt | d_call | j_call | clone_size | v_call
CASSPGTNPRETQYF | TGTGCCAGCAGTCCCGGGACTAACCCGAGGGAGACCCAGTACTTC | TRBD2 | TRBJ2-5 | . | TRBV28
CASRVLRRNTEAFF | TGTGCCAGCAGGGTCTTGCGGAGGAACACTGAAGCTTTCTTT | . | TRBJ1-1 | . | TRBV28
CASSYRDLNTEAFF | TGCGCCAGCAGCTACAGAGACCTGAACACTGAAGCTTTCTTT | . | TRBJ1-1 | . | TRBV5-1
CASSLVGQGVHEQYF | TGTGCCAGCAGCTTAGTGGGCCAGGGCGTCCACGAGCAGTACTTC | . | TRBJ2-7 | . | TRBV7-2
CSVGKRDYNEQFF | TGCAGCGTTGGAAAGCGGGACTACAATGAGCAGTTCTTC | TRBD2 | TRBJ2-1 | . | TRBV29-1
CASSVTSGNTGELFF | TGTGCCAGCAGTGTCACTAGCGGTAACACCGGGGAGCTGTTTTTT | TRBD2 | TRBJ2-2 | . | TRBV28
CASSGTGRKPQHF | TGTGCCAGCAGCGGGACAGGACGGAAGCCCCAGCATTTT | TRBD1 | TRBJ1-5 | . | TRBV2
CAISESGSQRVEQYF | TGTGCCATCAGTGAGTCTGGCAGCCAGCGGGTCGAGCAGTACTTC | . | TRBJ2-7 | . | TRBV10-3
CASSTRGSGRADTQYF | TGTGCCAGCAGCACCCGGGGTAGCGGGAGGGCAGATACGCAGTATTTT | TRBD2 | TRBJ2-3 | . | TRBV9
CAIHTRTGLNTEAFF | TGTGCCATTCACACCCGGACAGGCCTGAACACTGAAGCTTTCTTT | TRBD1 | TRBJ1-1 | once | TRBV19
CASSEGGNEQYF | TGCGCCAGCAGTGAAGGGGGAAACGAGCAGTACTTC | . | TRBJ2-7 | . | TRBV10-2
CASENRGQSANEKLFF | TGTGCCAGCGAAAACAGGGGGCAGTCGGCTAATGAAAAACTGTTTTTT | TRBD1 | TRBJ1-4 | . | TRBV5-5
CASYGTRWEQFF | TGCGCCAGCTACGGGACTAGATGGGAGCAGTTCTTC | TRBD2 | TRBJ2-1 | many | TRBV5-1
CASSPGGAGGPGLSTDTQYF | TGCGCCAGCAGCCCCGGGGGAGCGGGAGGGCCTGGTCTGAGTACAGATACGCAGTATTTT | TRBD2 | TRBJ2-3 | once | TRBV4-1
CASSPGQGSDYEQYF | TGCGCCAGCAGCCCGGGACAGGGAAGTGACTACGAGCAGTACTTC | TRBD1 | TRBJ2-7 | . | TRBV5-1
CSASPTGGGELFF | TGCAGTGCTAGTCCAACGGGGGGCGGGGAGCTGTTTTTT | TRBD2 | TRBJ2-2 | . | TRBV20-1